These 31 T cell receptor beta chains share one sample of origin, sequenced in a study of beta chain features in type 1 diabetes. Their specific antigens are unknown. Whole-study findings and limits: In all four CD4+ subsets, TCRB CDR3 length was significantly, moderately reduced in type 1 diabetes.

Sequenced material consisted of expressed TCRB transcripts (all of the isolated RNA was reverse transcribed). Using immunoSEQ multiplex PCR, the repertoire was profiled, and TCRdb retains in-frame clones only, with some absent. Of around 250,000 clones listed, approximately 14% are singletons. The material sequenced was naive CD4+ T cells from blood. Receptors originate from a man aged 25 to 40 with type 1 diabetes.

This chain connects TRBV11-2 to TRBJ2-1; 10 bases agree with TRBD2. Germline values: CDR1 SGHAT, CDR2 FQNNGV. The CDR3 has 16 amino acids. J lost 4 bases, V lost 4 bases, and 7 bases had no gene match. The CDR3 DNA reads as TGTGCCAGCAGCTCCACTAGCGGGAAGACGTACAATGAGCAGTTCTTC. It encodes CASSSTSGKTYNEQFF.

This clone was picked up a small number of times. Here the CDR3 DNA reads TGTGCCAGCAGTAACCTACAAGAGACCCAGTACTTC. It specifies CASSNLQETQYF. The chain uses TRBV6-5 and TRBJ2-5; no firm D call. Germline assignment: CDR1 MNHEY and CDR2 SVGAGI. The V end lost 5 bases, the J end lost 2 bases, and 6 bases lay between the germline ends. The CDR3 loop spans 12 amino acids.

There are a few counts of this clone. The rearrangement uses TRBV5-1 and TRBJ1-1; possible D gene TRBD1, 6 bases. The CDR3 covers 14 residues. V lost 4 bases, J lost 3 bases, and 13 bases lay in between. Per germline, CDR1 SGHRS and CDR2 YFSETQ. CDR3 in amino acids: CASSRGGADTEAFF. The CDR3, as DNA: TGCGCCAGCAGCCGGGGGGGGGCGGACACTGAAGCTTTCTTT.

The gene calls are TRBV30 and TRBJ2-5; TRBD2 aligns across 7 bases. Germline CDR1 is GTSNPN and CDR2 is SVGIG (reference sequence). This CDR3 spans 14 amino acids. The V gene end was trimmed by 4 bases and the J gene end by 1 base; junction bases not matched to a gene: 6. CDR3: CAWMGGWGQETQYF. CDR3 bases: TGTGCCTGGATGGGGGGGTGGGGCCAAGAGACCCAGTACTTC.

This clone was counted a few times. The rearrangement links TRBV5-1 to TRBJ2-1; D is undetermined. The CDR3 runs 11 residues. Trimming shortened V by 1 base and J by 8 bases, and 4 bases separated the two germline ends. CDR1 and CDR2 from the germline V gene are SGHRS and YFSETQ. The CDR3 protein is CASSLKHEQFF. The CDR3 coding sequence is TGCGCCAGCAGCTTGAAGCATGAGCAGTTCTTC.

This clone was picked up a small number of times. CDR3 amino acids: CASSLDPNQPQHF. The CDR3 DNA sequence: TGTGCCAGCAGCTTGGATCCTAATCAGCCCCAGCATTTT. The rearrangement links TRBV5-4 to TRBJ1-5; D uncertain. The CDR3 runs to 13 residues. V lost 0 bases and J 4 bases, leaving 5 bases between the germline ends. Germline V gene sequence: CDR1 SGHNT, CDR2 YYREEE (reference sequence).

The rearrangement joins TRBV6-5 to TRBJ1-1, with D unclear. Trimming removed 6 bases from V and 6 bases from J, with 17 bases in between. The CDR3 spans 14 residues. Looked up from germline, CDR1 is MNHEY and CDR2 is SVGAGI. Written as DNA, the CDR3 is TGTGCCAGCAGGTCCGGATCGGAGAGGGCTGAAGCTTTCTTT. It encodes CASRSGSERAEAFF.

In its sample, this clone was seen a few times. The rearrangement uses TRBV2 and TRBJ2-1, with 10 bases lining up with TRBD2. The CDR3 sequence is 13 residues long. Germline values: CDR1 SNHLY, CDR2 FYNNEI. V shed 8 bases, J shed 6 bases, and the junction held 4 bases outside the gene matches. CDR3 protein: CASSSGSSNEQFF. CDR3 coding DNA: TGTGCCAGCTCTAGCGGGAGTTCCAATGAGCAGTTCTTC.

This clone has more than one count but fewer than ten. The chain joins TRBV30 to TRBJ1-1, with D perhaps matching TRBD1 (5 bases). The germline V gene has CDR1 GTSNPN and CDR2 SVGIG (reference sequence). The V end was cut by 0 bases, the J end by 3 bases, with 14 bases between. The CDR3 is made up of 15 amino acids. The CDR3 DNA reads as TGTGCCTGGAGTGTAGGTGGCACAGGCGACACTGAAGCTTTCTTT. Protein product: CAWSVGGTGDTEAFF.

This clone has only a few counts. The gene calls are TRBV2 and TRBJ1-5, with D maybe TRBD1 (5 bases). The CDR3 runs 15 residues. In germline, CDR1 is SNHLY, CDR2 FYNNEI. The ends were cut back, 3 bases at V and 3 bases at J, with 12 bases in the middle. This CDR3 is CASSEGRRLNQPQHF. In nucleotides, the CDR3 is TGTGCCAGCAGTGAGGGGCGCCGTCTCAATCAGCCCCAGCATTTT.

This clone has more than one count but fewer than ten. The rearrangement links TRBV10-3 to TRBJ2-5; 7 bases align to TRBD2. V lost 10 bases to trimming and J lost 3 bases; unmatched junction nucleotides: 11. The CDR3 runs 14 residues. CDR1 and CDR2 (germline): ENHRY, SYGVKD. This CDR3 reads CATSWAGVEETQYF. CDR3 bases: TGTGCCACCTCCTGGGCGGGAGTGGAAGAGACCCAGTACTTC.

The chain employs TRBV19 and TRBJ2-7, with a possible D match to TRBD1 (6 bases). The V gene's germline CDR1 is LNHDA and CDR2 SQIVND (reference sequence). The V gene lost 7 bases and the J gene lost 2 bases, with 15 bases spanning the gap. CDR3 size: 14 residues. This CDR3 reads CASKPQGPAYEQYF. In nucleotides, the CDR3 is TGTGCCAGTAAACCCCAGGGGCCAGCCTACGAGCAGTACTTC. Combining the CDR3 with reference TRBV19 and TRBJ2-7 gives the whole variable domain DGGITQSPKYLFRKEGQNVTLSCEQNLNHDAMYWYRQDPGQGLRLIYYSQIVNDFQKGDIAEGYSVSREKKESFPLTVTSAQKNPTAFYLCASKPQGPAYEQYFGPGTRLTVT.

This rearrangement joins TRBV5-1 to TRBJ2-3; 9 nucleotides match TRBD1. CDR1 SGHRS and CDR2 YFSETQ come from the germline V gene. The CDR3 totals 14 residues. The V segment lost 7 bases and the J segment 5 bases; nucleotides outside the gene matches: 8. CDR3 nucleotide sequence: TGCGCCAGCGCCCGACAGGGGGTGGAAGATACGCAGTATTTT. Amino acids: CASARQGVEDTQYF.

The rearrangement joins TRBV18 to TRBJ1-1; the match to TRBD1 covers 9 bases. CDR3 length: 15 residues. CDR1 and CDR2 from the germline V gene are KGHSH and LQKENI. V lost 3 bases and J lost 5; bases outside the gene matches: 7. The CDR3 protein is CASSPDGGQGTEAFF. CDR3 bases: TGTGCCAGCTCACCGGACGGGGGACAGGGTACTGAAGCTTTCTTT.

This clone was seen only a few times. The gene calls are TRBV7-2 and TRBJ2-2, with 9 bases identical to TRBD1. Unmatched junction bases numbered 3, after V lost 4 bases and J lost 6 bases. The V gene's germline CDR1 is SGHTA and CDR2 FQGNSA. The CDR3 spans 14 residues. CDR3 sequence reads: CASSWDRAAGELFF. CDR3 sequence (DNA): TGTGCCAGCAGCTGGGACAGGGCTGCCGGGGAGCTGTTTTTT.

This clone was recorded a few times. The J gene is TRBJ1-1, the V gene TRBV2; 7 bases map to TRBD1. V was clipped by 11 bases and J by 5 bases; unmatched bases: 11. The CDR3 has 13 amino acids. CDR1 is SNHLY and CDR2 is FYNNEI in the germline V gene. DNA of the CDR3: TGTGCCTCCACCGTCCAGGGGGAGACTGAAGCTTTCTTT. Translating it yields CASTVQGETEAFF. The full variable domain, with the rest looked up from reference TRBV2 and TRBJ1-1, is EPEVTQTPSHQVTQMGQEVILRCVPISNHLYFYWYRQILGQKVEFLVSFYNNEISEKSEIFDDQFSVERPDGSNFTLKIRSTKLEDSAMYFCASTVQGETEAFFGQGTRLTVV.

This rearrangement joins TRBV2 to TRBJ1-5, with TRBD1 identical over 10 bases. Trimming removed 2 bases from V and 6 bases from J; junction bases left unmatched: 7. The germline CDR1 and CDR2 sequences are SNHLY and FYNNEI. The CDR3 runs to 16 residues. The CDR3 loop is CASSEFRQGAGQPQHF. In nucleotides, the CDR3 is TGTGCCAGCAGTGAATTCCGACAGGGGGCTGGTCAGCCCCAGCATTTT.

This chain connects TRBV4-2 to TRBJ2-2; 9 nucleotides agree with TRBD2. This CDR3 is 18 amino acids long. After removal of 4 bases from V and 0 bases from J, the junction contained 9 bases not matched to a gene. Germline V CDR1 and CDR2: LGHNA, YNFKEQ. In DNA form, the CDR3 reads TGTGCCAGCAGCCCAGAAAATAGCGGGGGCCCGAACACCGGGGAGCTGTTTTTT. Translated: CASSPENSGGPNTGELFF.

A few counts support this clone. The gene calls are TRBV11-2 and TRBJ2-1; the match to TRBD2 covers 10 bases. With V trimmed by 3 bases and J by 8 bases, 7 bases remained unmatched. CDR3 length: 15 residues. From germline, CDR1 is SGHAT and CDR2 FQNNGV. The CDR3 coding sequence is TGTGCCAGCAGCTTCCCGGGACTAGCGAGGGATGAGCAGTTCTTC. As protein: CASSFPGLARDEQFF.

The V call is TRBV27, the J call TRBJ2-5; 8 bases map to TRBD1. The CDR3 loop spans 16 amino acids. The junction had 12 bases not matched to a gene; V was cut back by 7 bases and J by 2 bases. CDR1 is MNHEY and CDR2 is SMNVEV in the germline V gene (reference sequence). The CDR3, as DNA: TGTGCCAGCAAAGCTCAGCCGGGACAGGTGCAAGAGACCCAGTACTTC. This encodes CASKAQPGQVQETQYF.

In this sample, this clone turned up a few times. The CDR3 sequence: CASSLGSPGYNEQFF. For the CDR3, the DNA is TGTGCCAGCTCACTTGGTAGCCCCGGGTACAATGAGCAGTTCTTC. V usage is TRBV18 and J usage is TRBJ2-1; D remains unclear. The CDR3 covers 15 residues. Deletions cut 4 bases from V and 4 bases from J, with 14 bases between. Germline CDR1 KGHSH, CDR2 LQKENI.

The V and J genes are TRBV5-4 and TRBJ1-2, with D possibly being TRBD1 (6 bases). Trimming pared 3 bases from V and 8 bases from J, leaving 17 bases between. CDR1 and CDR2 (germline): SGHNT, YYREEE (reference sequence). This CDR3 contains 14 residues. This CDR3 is CASSSVGGVSGYTF. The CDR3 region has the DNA TGTGCCAGCAGCTCCGTAGGGGGGGTGTCAGGCTACACCTTC.

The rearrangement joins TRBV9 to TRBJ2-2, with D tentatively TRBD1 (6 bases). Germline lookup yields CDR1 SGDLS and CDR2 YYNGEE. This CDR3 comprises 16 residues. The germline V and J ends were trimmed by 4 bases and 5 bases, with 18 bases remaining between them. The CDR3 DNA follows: TGTGCCAGCAGCCCGTTGGGACAAGGGAGTACCGGGGAGCTGTTTTTT. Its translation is CASSPLGQGSTGELFF. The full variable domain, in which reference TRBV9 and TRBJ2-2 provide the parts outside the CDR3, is DSGVTQTPKHLITATGQRVTLRCSPRSGDLSVYWYQQSLDQGLQFLIQYYNGEERAKGNILERFSAQQFPDLHSELNLSSLELGDSALYFCASSPLGQGSTGELFFGEGSRLTVL.

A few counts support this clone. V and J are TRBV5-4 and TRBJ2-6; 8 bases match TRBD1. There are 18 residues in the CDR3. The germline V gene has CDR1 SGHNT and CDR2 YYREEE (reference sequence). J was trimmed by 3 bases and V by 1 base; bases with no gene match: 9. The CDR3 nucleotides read TGTGCCAGCAGCTTGCCGACGCCAGGGGGCGGTGGGGCCAACGTCCTGACTTTC. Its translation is CASSLPTPGGGGANVLTF.

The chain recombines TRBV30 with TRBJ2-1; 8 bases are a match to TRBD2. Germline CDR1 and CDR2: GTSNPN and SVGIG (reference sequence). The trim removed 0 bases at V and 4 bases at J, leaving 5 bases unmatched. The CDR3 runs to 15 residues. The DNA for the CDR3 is TGTGCCTGGAGTGTACTAGCGGACAATTACAATGAGCAGTTCTTC. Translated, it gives CAWSVLADNYNEQFF.

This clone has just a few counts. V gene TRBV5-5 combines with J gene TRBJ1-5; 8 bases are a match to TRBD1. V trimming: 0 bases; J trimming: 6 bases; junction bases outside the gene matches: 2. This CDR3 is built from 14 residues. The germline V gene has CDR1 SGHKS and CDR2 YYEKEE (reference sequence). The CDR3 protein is CASSLGTGFQPQHF. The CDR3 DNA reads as TGTGCCAGCAGCTTGGGGACAGGGTTTCAGCCCCAGCATTTT.

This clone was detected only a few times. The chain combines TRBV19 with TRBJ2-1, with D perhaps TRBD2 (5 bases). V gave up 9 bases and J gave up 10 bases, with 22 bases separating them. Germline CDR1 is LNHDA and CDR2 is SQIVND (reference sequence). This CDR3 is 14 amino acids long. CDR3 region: CASRLAEPGSEQFF. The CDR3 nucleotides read TGTGCCAGCCGGTTGGCGGAACCGGGGTCCGAGCAGTTCTTC.

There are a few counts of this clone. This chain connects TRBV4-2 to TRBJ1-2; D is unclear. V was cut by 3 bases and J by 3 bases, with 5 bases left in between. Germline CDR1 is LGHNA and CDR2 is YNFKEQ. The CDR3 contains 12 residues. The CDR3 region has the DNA TGTGCCAGCAGCCAGGGAGACTATGGCTACACCTTC. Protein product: CASSQGDYGYTF.

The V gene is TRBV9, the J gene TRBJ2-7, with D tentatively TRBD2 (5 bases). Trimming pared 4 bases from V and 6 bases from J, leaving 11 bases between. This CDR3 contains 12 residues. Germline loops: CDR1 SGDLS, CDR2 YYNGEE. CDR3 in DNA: TGTGCCAGCAGCCCTCGGGGTGTCGAGCAGTACTTC. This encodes CASSPRGVEQYF.

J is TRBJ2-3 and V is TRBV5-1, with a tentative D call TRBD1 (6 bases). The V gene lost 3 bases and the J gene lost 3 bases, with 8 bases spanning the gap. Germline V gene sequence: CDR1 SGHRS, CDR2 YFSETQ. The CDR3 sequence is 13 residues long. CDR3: CASSYRVTDTQYF. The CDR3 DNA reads TGCGCCAGCAGCTACAGGGTTACAGATACGCAGTATTTT.

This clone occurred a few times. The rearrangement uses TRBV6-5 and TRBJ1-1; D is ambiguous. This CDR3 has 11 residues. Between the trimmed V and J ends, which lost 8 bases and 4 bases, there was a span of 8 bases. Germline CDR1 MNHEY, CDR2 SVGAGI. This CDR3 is CASFGSTEAFF. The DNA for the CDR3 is TGTGCCAGCTTTGGCAGCACTGAAGCTTTCTTT.